This T cell receptor beta chain emerged from a study of OX40 agonist ivuxolimab in advanced cancers. Whole-study findings and limits: In the 0.1 to 3.0 mg/kg range, CD4+ and CD8+ blood T cells had expanded clonally by week 6. Part of the nonresponder group also had normalized T-cell clonal expansion that was low.

Clones were read by immunoSEQ multiplex PCR, and TCRdb kept only the in-frame ones, dropping some. The sample lists about 64,000 clones, around 83% occurring once. The CDR3 totals 14 residues. The trim removed 3 bases at V and 6 bases at J, leaving 5 bases unmatched. CDR1 is SNHLY and CDR2 is FYNNEI in the germline V gene. With regard to this clone: The antigen is not known.

The chain employs TRBV2 and TRBJ2-1; 7 bases map to TRBD2. The sample in question was CD4+ or CD8+ T cells sorted from blood, obtained in a trial of the OX40 agonist ivuxolimab. The sequence derives from an adult with an advanced solid tumor such as melanoma, head and neck, liver or kidney cancer. Here the CDR3 DNA reads TGTGCCAGCAGTGAGACTCGCGGGGGCAATGAGCAGTTCTTC. This sequence encodes CASSETRGGNEQFF.